This TCR beta chain was sequenced for a study of cytomegalovirus exposure and HLA in healthy donors. The CDR3 is 14 amino acids. The PCR ran on 60 Vbeta and 13 Jbeta primers. As processed by the authors: An analysis that came later counted 80 million or so unique TCR beta chains, approximately 10 million shared. Assay used: immunoSEQ multiplex PCR; TCRdb lists only in-frame clones, some missing. V and J calls and clone size follow that table, whereas D and trimming were derived from the DNA. The profile covers some 120,000 clones, with about four fifths appearing a single time and roughly 1.5% taken by the ten largest.

The sample comprised PBMCs. This TCR derives from a woman aged 18-35 years in good health and CMV-seronegative. V usage is TRBV21-1 and J usage is TRBJ1-2. TRBV21-1 is a pseudogene. In DNA form, the CDR3 reads TGTGCCAGCAATTTGGGGGGAGACCCCTATGGCTACACCTTC. It encodes CASNLGGDPYGYTF.